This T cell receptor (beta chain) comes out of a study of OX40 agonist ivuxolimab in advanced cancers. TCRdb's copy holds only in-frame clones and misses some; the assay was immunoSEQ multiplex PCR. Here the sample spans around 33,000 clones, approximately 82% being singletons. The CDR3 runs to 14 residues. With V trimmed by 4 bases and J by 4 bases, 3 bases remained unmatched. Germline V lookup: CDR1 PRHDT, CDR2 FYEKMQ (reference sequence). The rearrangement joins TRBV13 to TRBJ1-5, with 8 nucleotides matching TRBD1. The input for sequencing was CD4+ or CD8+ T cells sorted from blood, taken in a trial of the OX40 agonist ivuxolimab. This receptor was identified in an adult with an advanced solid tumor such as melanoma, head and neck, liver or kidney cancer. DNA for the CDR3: TGTGCCAGCAGCTCGGGGGACAGGAATCAGCCCCAGCATTTT. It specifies CASSSGDRNQPQHF.